Only a few counts were recorded for the clone carrying this TCR beta chain. Its antigen is undetermined. Moderate-to-severe activity, CAS ≥3, NOSPECS ≥4 and a duration under 3 months were seen in donors with ophthalmopathy. Orbital computed tomography and thyroid ultrasound, along with TRAb, serum thyroxine and clinical symptoms, underpinned diagnosis. PBMCs were isolated by Ficoll-Paque density gradient centrifugation, using roughly 10 ml of fresh peripheral blood as the starting material. This entry belongs to a study of Graves' ophthalmopathy and Graves' hyperthyroidism. Study findings and constraints: Blood also contained most of the expanded thyroid clonotypes above 0.001 frequency.

The trim removed 6 bases at V and 4 bases at J, leaving 6 bases unmatched. The length of the CDR3 is 14 residues. Germline loops: CDR1 SNHLY, CDR2 FYNNEI. TCR beta CDR3 amplification used RNA transcripts. HTBI-primed RT-PCR formed the first round, and a multiplex PCR formed the second. TCRdb reprocessed the multiplex PCR reads via MiXCR and lists one record per CDR3 protein. The sample has 200,000 to 300,000 distinct CDR3 sequences, 40% to 50% seen once. This clonotype was obtained from an adult man with Graves' ophthalmopathy. The material sequenced was peripheral blood. J is TRBJ2-7 and V is TRBV2, with TRBD1 matching over 10 bases. The CDR3 sequence: CASRIRQGAYEQYF. CDR3 nucleotide sequence: TGTGCCAGCAGGATCCGACAGGGGGCGTACGAGCAGTACTTC.